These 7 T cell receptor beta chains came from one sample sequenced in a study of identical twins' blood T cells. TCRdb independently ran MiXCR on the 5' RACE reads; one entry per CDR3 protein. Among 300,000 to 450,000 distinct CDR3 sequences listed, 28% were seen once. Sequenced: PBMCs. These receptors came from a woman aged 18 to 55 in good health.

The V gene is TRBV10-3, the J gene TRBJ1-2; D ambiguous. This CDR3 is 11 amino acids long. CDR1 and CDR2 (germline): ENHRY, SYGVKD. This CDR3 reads CAIAVNYGYTF. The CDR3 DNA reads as TGTGCGATCGCCGTAAACTATGGCTACACCTTC.

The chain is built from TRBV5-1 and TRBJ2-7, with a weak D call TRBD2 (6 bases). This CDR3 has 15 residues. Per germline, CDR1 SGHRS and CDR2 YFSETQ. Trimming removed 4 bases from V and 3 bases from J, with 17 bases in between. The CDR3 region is CASSKSGGSNYEQYF. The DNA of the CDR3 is TGCGCCAGCAGCAAAAGCGGAGGGTCCAACTACGAGCAGTACTTC.

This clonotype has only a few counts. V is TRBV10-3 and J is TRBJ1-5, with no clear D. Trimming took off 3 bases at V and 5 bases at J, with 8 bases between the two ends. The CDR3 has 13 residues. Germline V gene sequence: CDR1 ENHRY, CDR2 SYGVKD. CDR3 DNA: TGTGCCATCAGTGACTCAGGAGATCAGCCCCAGCATTTT. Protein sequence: CAISDSGDQPQHF.

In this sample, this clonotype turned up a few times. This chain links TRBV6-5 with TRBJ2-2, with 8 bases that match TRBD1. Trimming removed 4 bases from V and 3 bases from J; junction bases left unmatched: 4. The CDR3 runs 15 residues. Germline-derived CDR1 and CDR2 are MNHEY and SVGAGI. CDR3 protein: CASSWSDRDTGELFF. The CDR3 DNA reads TGTGCCAGCAGTTGGTCGGACAGGGACACCGGGGAGCTGTTTTTT.

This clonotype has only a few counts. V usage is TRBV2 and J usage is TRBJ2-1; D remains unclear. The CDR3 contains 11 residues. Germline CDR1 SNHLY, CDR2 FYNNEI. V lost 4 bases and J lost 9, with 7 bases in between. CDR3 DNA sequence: TGTGCCAGCAGTGGGGGTTTTGAGCAGTTCTTC. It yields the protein CASSGGFEQFF.

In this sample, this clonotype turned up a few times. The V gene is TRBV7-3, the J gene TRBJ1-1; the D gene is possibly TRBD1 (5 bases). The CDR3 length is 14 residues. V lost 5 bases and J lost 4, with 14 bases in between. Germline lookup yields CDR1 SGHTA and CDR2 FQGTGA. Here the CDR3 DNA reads TGTGCCAGCAGCCTAGTGCCAGGGTCCACTGAAGCTTTCTTT. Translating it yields CASSLVPGSTEAFF.

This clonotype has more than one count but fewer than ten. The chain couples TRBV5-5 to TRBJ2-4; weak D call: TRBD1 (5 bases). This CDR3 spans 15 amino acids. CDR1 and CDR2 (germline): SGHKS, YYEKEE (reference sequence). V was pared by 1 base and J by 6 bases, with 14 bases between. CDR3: CASSLNVAGRNIQYF. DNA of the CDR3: TGTGCCAGCAGCTTGAACGTGGCAGGGCGAAACATTCAGTACTTC.